The sequence of this TCR beta chain was determined in a study of blood T cell repertoires in COVID-19. The wider study: Sites across the United States, Italy and Spain contributed samples from acute and convalescent COVID-19.

Losses at the gene ends were 3 bases for V and 4 bases for J; bases not matched to a gene: 5. The CDR3 is 15 residues long. Germline loops: CDR1 KGHSH, CDR2 LQKENI. With respect to this clone: Within the sample, other DNA sequences also encode this same CDR3.

Profiled with immunoSEQ multiplex PCR; TCRdb holds only in-frame clones, not every one. Here the sample spans under 250,000 clones, approximately 85% being singletons. This receptor was taken from a man aged 50 or older with COVID-19, enrolled during active disease. The chain employs TRBV18 and TRBJ1-1, with 10 bases identical to TRBD1. Sequencing was done on a sample of peripheral blood. CDR3 nucleotides: TGTGCCAGCTCACCGGGACAGGGGTTGGGCACTGAAGCTTTCTTT. It codes for CASSPGQGLGTEAFF.